This TCR beta chain was captured in a study of metastatic and nonmetastatic thyroid tumors. Notes on the study in general: The study reportedly found significantly higher TCR beta diversity in malignant thyroid tumors than benign nodules, in blood and tumor.

Germline assignment: CDR1 LGHNA and CDR2 YNFKEQ. V lost 5 bases to trimming and J lost 8 bases; unmatched junction nucleotides: 10. This CDR3 comprises 15 residues. No treatment had been given to any patient before thyroid surgery. There are many counts of this clone. Antigen unknown. TCRdb reprocessed the PCR reads using MiXCR. The sample includes 30,000 to 35,000 clones, roughly 17% of them seen just once. Sequences were obtained from blood. The V call is TRBV4-2, the J call TRBJ2-1, with 9 positions matching TRBD1. This receptor was obtained from a female donor with papillary thyroid cancer or a benign thyroid nodule (not recorded which). Some clones in this sample may be carry-over from other donors' samples. As DNA, the CDR3 is TGTGCCAGCAGCTATCTAGGACAGGGGAGGGATGAGCAGTTCTTC. This gives the protein CASSYLGQGRDEQFF.